This T cell receptor beta chain emerged from a study of blood T cell repertoires in COVID-19. Study-wide background: From the United States, Italy and Spain came samples of acute and convalescent COVID-19.

Sequenced by immunoSEQ multiplex PCR; TCRdb stores in-frame clones only, minus some. The top ten hold roughly a sixth of the sample, which has fewer than 300,000 clones, approximately 84% seen once. Germline V gene data show CDR1 as LNHDA and CDR2 as SQIVND (reference sequence). The V end was cut by 1 base, the J end by 3 bases, with 10 bases between. The CDR3 has 14 amino acids. The V gene is TRBV19, the J gene TRBJ2-7; the D gene is possibly TRBD1 (5 bases). Material for sequencing was PBMCs or T cells enriched from blood (not recorded which). This receptor was identified in a man younger than 30 who had recovered from COVID-19. The CDR3 here is CASSIGGGIYEQYF. The CDR3 DNA follows: TGTGCCAGTAGTATAGGGGGCGGTATCTACGAGCAGTACTTC.